This TCR beta chain was retrieved from a study of blood T cells in healthy people across ages. Study results and limitations: Diversity was estimated from one million T cells, and these estimates were considered underestimates. More naive CD4+ cells and higher diversity marked long-lived donors relative to aged donors.

Researchers report isolating at least 6 million PBMCs per sample. Germline-derived CDR1 and CDR2 are SGHTA and FQGNSA. V lost 3 bases and J lost 6, with 7 bases in between. CDR3 length: 12 amino acids. The use of a sample-barcoded 5' primer and a J-beta primer mix characterized a second PCR of roughly 6 to 11 cycles. From each sample, at least 3 million paired-end reads containing CDR3 were obtained. MiXCR, run by TCRdb on the 5' RACE reads, gives a single entry per CDR3 protein. The sample includes 850,000 to 950,000 distinct CDR3 sequences, less than 35% seen only once; the top ten take 17%. As for this clonotype: Its target is not known. A much larger clone is a single base away; this may be a read error.

The sequenced sample was blood. This TCR came from an elderly woman in good health. The gene calls are TRBV7-2 and TRBJ2-3, with D unresolved. The CDR3 region has the DNA TGTGCCAGCAGCTTCCTCTGGGATACGCAGTATTTT. This sequence encodes CASSFLWDTQYF.